This T cell receptor (beta chain) was recorded in a study of blood T cells in healthy people across ages (dated by TCRdb to the mid-2010s). Some background on the complete study: In model experiments, roughly one uniquely barcoded TCR beta cDNA molecule per two T cells was captured by template switching. The study measured age-related changes in TCR beta repertoire diversity using deep sequencing normalized with unique cDNA molecular identifiers. Four age groups were formed from the donors: young (average around 15 years), middle-aged (approximately 39), aged (roughly 56) and long-lived (82). To avoid experimental bias, donors of different ages were randomly spread across the sequencing lanes. Using the same blood draw, the study looked at two additional independent replicas of 1 million unique cDNA reads for two donors, one aged 18 to 30 and the other aged 80 or older. Study-wide findings and limitations: Because the CMV infection status of the donors was unknown, age-related changes in expanded clonotypes may potentially have been confounded. The long-lived group showed more naive CD4+ T cells, fewer expanded clones and increased TCR diversity than the aged group, suggesting age selection. Observed TCR beta diversity per million T cells fell roughly linearly with age, and a significant reduction was already apparent by age roughly 40. The percentage of naive T cells measured by flow cytometry correlated strongly with observed TCR beta diversity. Conclusive comparison of naive and antigen-experienced compartments was prevented by the profiling of bulk unsorted PBMCs. Estimates of total diversity based on one million sequenced T cells were regarded as lower bounds and as underestimates.

From the cysteine up to the phenylalanine, the CDR3 has a length of 18 residues. Of all the DNA, just the CDR3 is kept, 54 bases in frame from base 1. V sheds 1 base and J sheds 0 bases, leaving 17 bases between their ends. For CDR1 and CDR2, the germline V gene (reference sequence) lists SEHNR and FQNEAQ. Donors were around 37 systemically healthy Caucasian individuals from Russia aged roughly 6 to 90 years. Ten milliliters of peripheral blood were drawn from each donor into EDTA-treated Vacutainer tubes. Ficoll-Paque density-gradient centrifugation was used to isolate PBMCs, with at least 6.5 million obtained per sample. Trizol reagent was used to extract total RNA from the PBMCs, yielding at least 5.5 micrograms per sample. The percentages of naive CD45RAhigh/CD27high T cells were determined by flow cytometry on a PBMC aliquot from every donor. The method was 5' RACE. For sequencing, an Illumina HiSeq 2500 was employed. The second PCR ran for roughly 7 to 12 cycles and used a J-beta primer mix along with a sample-barcoded 5' primer. A unique molecular identifier was introduced onto each TCR beta cDNA molecule by a template-switch 5' adaptor carrying 12 random nucleotides. At least 3 million CDR3-containing paired-end reads were obtained from each sample. All of the RNA was converted into first-strand cDNA using the Mint cDNA synthesis kit, with a TRBC-specific oligonucleotide serving as the primer. After uracil-DNA glycosylase treatment, a first 18-cycle PCR used universal primers M1SS and BC2_uni_R on all cDNA. Per the authors' processing: Each sample was normalized by randomly selecting 1 million high-quality reads, each carrying a distinct molecular identifier. Instead of being binned into consensus sequences, reads that shared molecular identifiers were thrown out. MiTCR, run with a Q25 quality threshold and the strictest error-elimination algorithm, handled CDR3 identification, clonotype clustering and error correction. A nonparametric unseen species model using Euler transformation provided a lower-bound estimate of total TCR beta diversity. The public reads were quality trimmed at Q25 with fastp and then assembled into clones with MiXCR by TCRdb, keeping productive beta chains. CDR3 protein duplicates are merged, each entry listing the most common genes and DNA. The V and J calls come from TCRdb's annotation, not from the publication. In all, the sample holds 890,000 or so distinct CDR3 sequences, and around 62% of those were seen once. The top ten hold 28% of the sample.

This clonotype was counted once. No cognate antigen has been identified for it. The input lacks base qualities; no much larger clone sits a single base away. Recombination linked TRBV7-9 to TRBJ2-3; no D segment can be confidently identified. Sequenced input: blood. The source is a man aged 25-45 years in good health. The CDR3 protein sequence reads: CASSLDILWGSSTDTQYF. The nucleotide sequence reads as follows: TGTGCCAGCAGCTTAGACATCCTTTGGGGATCTAGCACAGATACGCAGTATTTT.